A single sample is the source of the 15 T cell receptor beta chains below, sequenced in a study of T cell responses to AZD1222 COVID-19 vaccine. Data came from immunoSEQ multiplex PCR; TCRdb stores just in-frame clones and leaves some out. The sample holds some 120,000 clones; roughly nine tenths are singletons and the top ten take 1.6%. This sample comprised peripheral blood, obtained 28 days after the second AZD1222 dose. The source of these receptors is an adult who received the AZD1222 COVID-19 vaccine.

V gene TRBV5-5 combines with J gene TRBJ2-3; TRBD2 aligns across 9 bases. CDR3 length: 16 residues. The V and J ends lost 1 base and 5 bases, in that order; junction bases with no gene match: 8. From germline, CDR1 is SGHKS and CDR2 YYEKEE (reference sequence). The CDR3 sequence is CASSLIGTSSVDTQYF. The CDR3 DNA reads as TGTGCCAGCAGCTTGATTGGGACTAGCAGTGTAGATACGCAGTATTTT.

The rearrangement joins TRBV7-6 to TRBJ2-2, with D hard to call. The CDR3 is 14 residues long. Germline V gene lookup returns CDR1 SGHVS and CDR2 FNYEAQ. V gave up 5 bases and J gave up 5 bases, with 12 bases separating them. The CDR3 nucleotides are TGTGCCAGCAGCCCCACCTCCCTAACCGGGGAGCTGTTTTTT. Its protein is CASSPTSLTGELFF.

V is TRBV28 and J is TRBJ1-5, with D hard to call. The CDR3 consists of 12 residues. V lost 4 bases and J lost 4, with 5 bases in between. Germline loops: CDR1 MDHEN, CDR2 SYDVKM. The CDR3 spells CASSSGNQPQHF. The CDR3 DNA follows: TGTGCCAGCAGTTCCGGAAATCAGCCCCAGCATTTT.

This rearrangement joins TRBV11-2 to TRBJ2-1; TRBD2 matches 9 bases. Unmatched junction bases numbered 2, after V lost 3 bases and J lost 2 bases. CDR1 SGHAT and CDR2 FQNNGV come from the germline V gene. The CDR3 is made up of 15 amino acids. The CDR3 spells CASSFIAGAYNEQFF. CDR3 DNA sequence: TGTGCCAGCAGCTTTATAGCGGGAGCCTACAATGAGCAGTTCTTC.

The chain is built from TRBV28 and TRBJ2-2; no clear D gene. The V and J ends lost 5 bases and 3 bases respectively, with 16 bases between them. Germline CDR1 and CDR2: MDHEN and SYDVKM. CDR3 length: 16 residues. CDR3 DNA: TGTGCCAGCAGTCCATGGGGTAGTCAGGACACCGGGGAGCTGTTTTTT. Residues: CASSPWGSQDTGELFF.

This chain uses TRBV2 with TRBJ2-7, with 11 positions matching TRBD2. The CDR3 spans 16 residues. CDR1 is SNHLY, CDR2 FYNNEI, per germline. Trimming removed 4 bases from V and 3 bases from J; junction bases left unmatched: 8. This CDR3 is CASSGGPGLADYEQYF. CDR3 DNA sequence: TGTGCCAGCAGTGGAGGACCGGGACTAGCGGACTACGAGCAGTACTTC.

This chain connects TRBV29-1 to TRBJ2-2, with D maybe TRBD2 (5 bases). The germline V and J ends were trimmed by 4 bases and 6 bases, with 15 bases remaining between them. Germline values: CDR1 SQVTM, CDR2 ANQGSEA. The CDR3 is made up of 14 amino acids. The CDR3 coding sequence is TGCAGCGTTGGCGGAACGGGATGGGCCGGGGAGCTGTTTTTT. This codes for CSVGGTGWAGELFF.

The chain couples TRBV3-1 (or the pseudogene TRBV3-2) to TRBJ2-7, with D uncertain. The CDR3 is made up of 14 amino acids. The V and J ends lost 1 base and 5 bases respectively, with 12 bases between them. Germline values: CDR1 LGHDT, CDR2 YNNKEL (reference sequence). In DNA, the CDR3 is TGTGCCAGCAGCCAAGTTTTTGATGGGGACGAGCAGTACTTC. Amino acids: CASSQVFDGDEQYF.

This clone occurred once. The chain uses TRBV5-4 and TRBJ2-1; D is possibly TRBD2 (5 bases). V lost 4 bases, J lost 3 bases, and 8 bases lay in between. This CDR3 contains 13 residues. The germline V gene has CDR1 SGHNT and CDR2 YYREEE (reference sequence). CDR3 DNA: TGTGCCAGCAGCAGGAGGAACTACAATGAGCAGTTCTTC. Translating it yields CASSRRNYNEQFF.

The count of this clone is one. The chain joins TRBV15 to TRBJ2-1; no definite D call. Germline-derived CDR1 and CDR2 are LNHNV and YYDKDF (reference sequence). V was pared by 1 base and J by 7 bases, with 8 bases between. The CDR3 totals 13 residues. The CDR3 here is CATSRAPWNEQFF. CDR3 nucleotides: TGTGCCACCAGCAGAGCCCCATGGAATGAGCAGTTCTTC.

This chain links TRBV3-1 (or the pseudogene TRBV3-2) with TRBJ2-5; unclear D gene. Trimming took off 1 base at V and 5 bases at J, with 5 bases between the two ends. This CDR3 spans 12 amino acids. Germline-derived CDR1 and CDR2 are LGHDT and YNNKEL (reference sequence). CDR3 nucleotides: TGTGCCAGCAGCCAAGGAGATGAGACCCAGTACTTC. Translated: CASSQGDETQYF.

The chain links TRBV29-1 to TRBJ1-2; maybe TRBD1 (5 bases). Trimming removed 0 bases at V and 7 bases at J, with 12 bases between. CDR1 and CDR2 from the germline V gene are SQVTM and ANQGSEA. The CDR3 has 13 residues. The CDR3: CSVEDRQGGGYTF. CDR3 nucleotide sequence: TGCAGCGTTGAAGATAGGCAGGGAGGTGGCTACACCTTC.

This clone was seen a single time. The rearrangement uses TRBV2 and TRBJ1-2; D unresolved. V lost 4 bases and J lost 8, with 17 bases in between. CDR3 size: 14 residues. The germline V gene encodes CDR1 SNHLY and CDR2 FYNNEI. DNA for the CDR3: TGTGCCAGCAGTGGGGGTTTTTATAGTGACGGCTACACCTTC. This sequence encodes CASSGGFYSDGYTF.

CDR3 coding DNA: TGTGCCAGTAGTTCCTACTTAGATACGCAGTATTTT. Protein: CASSSYLDTQYF. This chain uses TRBV19 with TRBJ2-3, with D hard to call. V was pared by 5 bases and J by 5 bases, with 8 bases between. The CDR3 covers 12 residues. From germline, CDR1 is LNHDA and CDR2 SQIVND (reference sequence).

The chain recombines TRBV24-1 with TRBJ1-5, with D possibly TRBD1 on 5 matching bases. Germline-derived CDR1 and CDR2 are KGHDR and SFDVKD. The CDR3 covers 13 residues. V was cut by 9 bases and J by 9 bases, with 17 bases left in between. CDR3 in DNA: TGTGCCACCGCCGAAAGGGGAATCAGGCCCCAGCATTTT. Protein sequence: CATAERGIRPQHF.